This is a list of T cell receptor beta chains from one sample in a study of blood T cell repertoires in COVID-19. Assay: immunoSEQ multiplex PCR; the TCRdb copy retains only in-frame clones and omits some. The sample holds some 150,000 clones, roughly 82% seen once. Sequencing was done on a sample of peripheral blood. The receptor source for this set is a human donor in a cohort sampled during active COVID-19. Both conserved end residues are part of each CDR3. A D gene is named only where the DNA matches it firmly. Only some rows state a clone size, as once, few, many or a class for expanded clones.

>TRBJ1-6|.|TRBV5-1|.
CASSSVGTEGSPLHF
TGCGCCAGCAGCAGTGTAGGGACGGAGGGGTCACCCCTCCACTTT
>TRBJ1-3|.|TRBV9|.
CASSVGQGNTIYF
TGTGCCAGCAGCGTAGGACAGGGAAACACCATATATTTT
>TRBJ2-2|.|TRBV2|TRBD2
CASSFSTSGNTGELFF
TGTGCCAGCAGTTTTTCTACTAGCGGGAACACCGGGGAGCTGTTTTTT
>TRBJ1-2|few|TRBV28|TRBD1
CASKTGTGGPSIGGYTF
TGTGCCAGCAAGACCGGGACAGGGGGCCCCTCTATAGGTGGCTACACCTTC
>TRBJ2-3|.|TRBV3-1/TRBV3-2|.
CASSPSVGVTDTQYF
TGTGCCAGCAGCCCTTCGGTAGGGGTAACAGATACGCAGTATTTT
>TRBJ1-5|.|TRBV7-9|.
CASSEGGSDSNQPQHF
TGTGCCAGCAGCGAAGGAGGATCCGATAGCAATCAGCCCCAGCATTTT
>TRBJ2-6|.|TRBV5-1|TRBD1
CASSRGQGSDTGANVLTF
TGCGCCAGCAGCAGGGGACAGGGGTCAGATACTGGGGCCAACGTCCTGACTTTC
>TRBJ2-2|.|TRBV7-9|TRBD2
CASSLLAGGDTGELFF
TGTGCCAGCAGCCTTCTAGCGGGGGGGGACACCGGGGAGCTGTTTTTT
>TRBJ1-1|few|TRBV3-1/TRBV3-2|TRBD1
CASSGTDVNTEAFF
TGTGCCAGCAGCGGGACAGACGTGAACACTGAAGCTTTCTTT
>TRBJ1-1|few|TRBV5-4|.
CASSLGGQPNTEAFF
TGTGCCAGCAGCTTAGGGGGACAACCGAACACTGAAGCTTTCTTT
>TRBJ2-3|.|TRBV5-1|.
CASSTVGGPTDTQYF
TGCGCCAGCAGCACCGTGGGGGGGCCCACAGATACGCAGTATTTT
>TRBJ1-3|.|TRBV5-1|.
CASSPAVDSGNTIYF
TGCGCCAGCAGCCCGGCGGTAGACTCTGGAAACACCATATATTTT
>TRBJ1-1|.|TRBV7-9|TRBD1
CASSLARQGEAFF
TGTGCCAGCAGCTTAGCCCGACAGGGGGAAGCTTTCTTT
>TRBJ2-7|few|TRBV6-6|TRBD1
CASSSPGQGSNEQYF
TGTGCCAGCAGTTCTCCGGGACAGGGGTCGAACGAGCAGTACTTC
>TRBJ2-1|.|TRBV19|TRBD1
CASSPRDRGWGSYNEQFF
TGTGCCAGTAGTCCCCGGGACAGGGGTTGGGGCTCCTACAATGAGCAGTTCTTC
>TRBJ1-5|.|TRBV2|.
CASSAAASSNQPQHF
TGTGCCAGCAGCGCCGCGGCGTCGAGCAATCAGCCCCAGCATTTT
>TRBJ1-1|.|TRBV2|.
CASGPADTEAFF
TGTGCCAGCGGGCCAGCGGACACTGAAGCTTTCTTT
>TRBJ1-2|.|TRBV2|.
CAGPGGNGYTF
TGTGCCGGTCCGGGAGGGAATGGCTACACCTTC